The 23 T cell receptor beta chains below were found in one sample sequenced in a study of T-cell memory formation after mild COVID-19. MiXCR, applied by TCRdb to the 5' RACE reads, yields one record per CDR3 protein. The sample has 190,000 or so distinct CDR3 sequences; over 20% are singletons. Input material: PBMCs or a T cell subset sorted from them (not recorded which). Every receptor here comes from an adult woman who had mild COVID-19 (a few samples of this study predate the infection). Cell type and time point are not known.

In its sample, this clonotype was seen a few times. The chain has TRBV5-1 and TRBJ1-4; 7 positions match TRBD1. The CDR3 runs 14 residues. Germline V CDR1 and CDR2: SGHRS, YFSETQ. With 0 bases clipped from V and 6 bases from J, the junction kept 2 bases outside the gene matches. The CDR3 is CASSLGQGHEKLFF. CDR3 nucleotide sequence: TGCGCCAGCAGCTTGGGACAGGGACATGAAAAACTGTTTTTT.

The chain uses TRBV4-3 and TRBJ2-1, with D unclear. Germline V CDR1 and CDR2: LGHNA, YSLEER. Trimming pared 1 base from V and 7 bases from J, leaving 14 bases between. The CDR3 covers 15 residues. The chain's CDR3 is CASSQAAGKGNEQFF. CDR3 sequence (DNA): TGCGCCAGCAGCCAAGCGGCAGGTAAAGGAAATGAGCAGTTCTTC.

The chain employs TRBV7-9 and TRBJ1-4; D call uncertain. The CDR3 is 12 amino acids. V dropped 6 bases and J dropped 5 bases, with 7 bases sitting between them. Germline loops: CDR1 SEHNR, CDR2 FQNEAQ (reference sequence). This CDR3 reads CASRSGNEKLFF. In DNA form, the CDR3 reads TGTGCCAGCAGGAGCGGGAATGAAAAACTGTTTTTT.

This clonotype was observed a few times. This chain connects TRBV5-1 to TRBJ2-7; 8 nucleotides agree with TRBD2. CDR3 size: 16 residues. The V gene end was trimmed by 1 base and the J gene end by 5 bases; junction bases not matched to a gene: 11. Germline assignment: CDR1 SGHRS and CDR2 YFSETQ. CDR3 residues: CASSLTGSGTRDEQYF. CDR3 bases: TGCGCCAGCAGCTTGACCGGTAGCGGGACAAGAGACGAGCAGTACTTC. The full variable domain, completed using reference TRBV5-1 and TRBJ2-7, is KAGVTQTPRYLIKTRGQQVTLSCSPISGHRSVSWYQQTPGQGLQFLFEYFSETQRNKGNFPGRFSGRQFSNSRSEMNVSTLELGDSALYLCASSLTGSGTRDEQYFGPGTRLTVT.

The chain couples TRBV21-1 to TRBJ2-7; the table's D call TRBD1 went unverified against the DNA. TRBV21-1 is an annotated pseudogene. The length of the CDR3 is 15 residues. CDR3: CASSPCGDREAEQYF. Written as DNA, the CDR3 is TGTGCCAGCAGCCCTTGTGGGGACAGGGAGGCCGAGCAGTACTTC.

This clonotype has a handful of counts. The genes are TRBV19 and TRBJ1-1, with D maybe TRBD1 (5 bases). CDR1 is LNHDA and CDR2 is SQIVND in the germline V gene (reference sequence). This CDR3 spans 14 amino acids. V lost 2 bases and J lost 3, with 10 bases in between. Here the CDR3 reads CASSIRPGDTEAFF. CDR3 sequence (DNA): TGTGCCAGTAGTATAAGGCCGGGGGACACTGAAGCTTTCTTT.

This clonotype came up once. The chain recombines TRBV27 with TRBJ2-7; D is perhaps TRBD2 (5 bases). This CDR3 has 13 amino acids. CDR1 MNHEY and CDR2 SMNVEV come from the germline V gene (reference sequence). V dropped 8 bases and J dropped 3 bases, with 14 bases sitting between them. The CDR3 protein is CASGNGIYYEQYF. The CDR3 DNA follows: TGTGCCAGCGGAAACGGGATTTACTACGAGCAGTACTTC.

In nucleotides, the CDR3 is TGTGCCAGCAGCGAGTCTAGCGGGGGGCCAGGTGCTAGCGGGGAGCTGTTTTTT. Its protein product is CASSESSGGPGASGELFF. This rearrangement joins TRBV25-1 to TRBJ2-2; 11 bases match TRBD2. V was pared by 6 bases and J by 7 bases, with 16 bases of the junction left unmatched. The length of the CDR3 is 18 residues. Germline CDR1 and CDR2: MGHDK and SYGVNS.

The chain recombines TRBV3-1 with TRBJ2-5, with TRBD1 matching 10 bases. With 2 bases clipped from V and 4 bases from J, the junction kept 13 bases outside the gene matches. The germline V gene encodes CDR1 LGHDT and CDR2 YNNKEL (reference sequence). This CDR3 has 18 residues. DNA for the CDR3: TGTGCCAGCAGCCAACCGTGGACAGGGGGAAGGGTCGGAGAGACCCAGTACTTC. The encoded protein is CASSQPWTGGRVGETQYF.

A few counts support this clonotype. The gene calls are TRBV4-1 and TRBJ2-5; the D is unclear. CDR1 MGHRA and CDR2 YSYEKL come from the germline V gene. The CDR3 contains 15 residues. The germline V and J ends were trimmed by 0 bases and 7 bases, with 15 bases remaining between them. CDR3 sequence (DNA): TGCGCCAGCAGCCAAGAGCGAGCCGCCGGTGGGACCCAGTACTTC. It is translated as CASSQERAAGGTQYF.

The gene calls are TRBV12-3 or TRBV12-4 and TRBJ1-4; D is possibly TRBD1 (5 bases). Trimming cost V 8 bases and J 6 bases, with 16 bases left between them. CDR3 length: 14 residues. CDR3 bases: TGTGCCAGCGGGGCCAGGGTCTGGGATGAAAAACTGTTTTTT. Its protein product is CASGARVWDEKLFF.

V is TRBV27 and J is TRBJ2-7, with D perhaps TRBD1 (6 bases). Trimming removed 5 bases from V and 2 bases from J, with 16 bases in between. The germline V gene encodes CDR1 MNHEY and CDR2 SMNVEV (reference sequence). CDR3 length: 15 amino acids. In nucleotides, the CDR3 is TGTGCCAGCAGTCCTCGGGACAACGGGGCCTACGAGCAGTACTTC. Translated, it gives CASSPRDNGAYEQYF.

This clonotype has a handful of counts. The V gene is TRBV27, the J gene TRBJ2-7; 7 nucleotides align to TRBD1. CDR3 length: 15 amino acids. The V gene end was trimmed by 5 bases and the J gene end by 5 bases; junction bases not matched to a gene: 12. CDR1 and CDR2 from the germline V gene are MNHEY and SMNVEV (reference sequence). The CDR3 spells CASSPLDRAVDEQYF. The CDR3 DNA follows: TGTGCCAGCAGTCCCCTCGACAGGGCAGTCGACGAGCAGTACTTC.

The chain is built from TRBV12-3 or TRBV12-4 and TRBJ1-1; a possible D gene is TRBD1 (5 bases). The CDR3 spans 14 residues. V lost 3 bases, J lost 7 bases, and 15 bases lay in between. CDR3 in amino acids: CASSFSMGTGEAFF. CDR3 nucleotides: TGTGCCAGCAGTTTCTCCATGGGGACGGGTGAAGCTTTCTTT.

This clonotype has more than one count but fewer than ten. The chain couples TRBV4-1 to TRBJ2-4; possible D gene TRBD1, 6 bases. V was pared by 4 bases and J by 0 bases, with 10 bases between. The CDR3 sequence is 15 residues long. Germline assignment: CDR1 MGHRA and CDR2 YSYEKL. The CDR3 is CASSPPGEAKNIQYF. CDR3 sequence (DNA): TGCGCCAGCAGCCCCCCAGGGGAAGCCAAAAACATTCAGTACTTC.

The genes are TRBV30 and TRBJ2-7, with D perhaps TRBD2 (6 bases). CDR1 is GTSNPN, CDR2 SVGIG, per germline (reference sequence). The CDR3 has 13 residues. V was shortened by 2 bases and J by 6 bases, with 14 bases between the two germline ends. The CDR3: CAWSRASGGEQYF. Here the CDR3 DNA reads TGTGCCTGGAGTAGGGCCTCCGGGGGCGAGCAGTACTTC.

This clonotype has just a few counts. The CDR3 DNA reads as TGTGCCAGCAGCCCGACAGGGATCGGGAACACCGGGGAGCTGTTTTTT. Amino acids: CASSPTGIGNTGELFF. V is TRBV4-2 and J is TRBJ2-2; 7 bases align to TRBD1. Trimming removed 4 bases from V and 1 base from J; junction bases left unmatched: 6. The CDR3 covers 16 residues. The germline V gene encodes CDR1 LGHNA and CDR2 YNFKEQ.

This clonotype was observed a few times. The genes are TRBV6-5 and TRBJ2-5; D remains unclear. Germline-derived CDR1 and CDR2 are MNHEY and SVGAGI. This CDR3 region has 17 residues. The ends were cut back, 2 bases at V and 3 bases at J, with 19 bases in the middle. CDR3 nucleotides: TGTGCCAGCAGTTACCAGGCTTTACCAATGAGTGAAGAGACCCAGTACTTC. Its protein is CASSYQALPMSEETQYF.

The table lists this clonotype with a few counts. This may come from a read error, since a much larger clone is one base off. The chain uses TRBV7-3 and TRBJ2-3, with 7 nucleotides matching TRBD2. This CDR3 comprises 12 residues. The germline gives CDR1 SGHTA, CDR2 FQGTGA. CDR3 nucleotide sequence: TGTGCCAGCGGCTTGGGCGGGGGTACGCAGTATTTT. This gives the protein CASGLGGGTQYF.

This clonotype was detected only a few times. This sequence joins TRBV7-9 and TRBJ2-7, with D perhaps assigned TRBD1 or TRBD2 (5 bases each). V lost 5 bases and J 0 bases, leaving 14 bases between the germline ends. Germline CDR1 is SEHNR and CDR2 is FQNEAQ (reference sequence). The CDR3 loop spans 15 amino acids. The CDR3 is CASSSAGTASYEQYF. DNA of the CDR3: TGTGCCAGCAGCAGCGCCGGGACCGCCTCCTACGAGCAGTACTTC.

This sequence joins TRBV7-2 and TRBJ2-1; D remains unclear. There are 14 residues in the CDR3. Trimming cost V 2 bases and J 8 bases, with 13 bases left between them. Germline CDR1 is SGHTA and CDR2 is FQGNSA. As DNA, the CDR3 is TGTGCCAGCAGCTTACTCGGGCAGGATGATGAGCAGTTCTTC. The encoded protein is CASSLLGQDDEQFF.

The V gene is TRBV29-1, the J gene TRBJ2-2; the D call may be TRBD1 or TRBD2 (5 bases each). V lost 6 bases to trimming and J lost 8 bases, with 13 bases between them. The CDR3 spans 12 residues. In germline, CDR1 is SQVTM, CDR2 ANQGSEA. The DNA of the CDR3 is TGCAGCGTCCTGGGGGTAGAAGGGGAGCTGTTTTTT. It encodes CSVLGVEGELFF.

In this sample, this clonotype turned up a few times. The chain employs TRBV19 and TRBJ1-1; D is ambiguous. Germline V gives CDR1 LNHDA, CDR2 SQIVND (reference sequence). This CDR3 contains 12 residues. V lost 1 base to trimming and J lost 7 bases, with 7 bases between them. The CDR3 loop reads CASSIASDEAFF. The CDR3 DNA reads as TGTGCCAGTAGTATAGCGTCAGATGAAGCTTTCTTT.